Below, one TCR beta chain is given with its context. Its specificity is unknown. V was trimmed by 3 bases and J by 4 bases, leaving 12 bases between them. In germline, CDR1 is LNHDA, CDR2 SQIVND (reference sequence). CDR3 size: 15 residues. The sample comes from a study of T cell responses to AZD1222 COVID-19 vaccine. Points from the study as a whole: Close to half of all spike-specific TCRs reportedly target regions of the variants that are unmutated. Across the whole spike, CD4 TCRs peaked at regions 160-218 and 743-854.

Clones were sequenced by immunoSEQ multiplex PCR, and TCRdb holds only the in-frame ones, with some missing. The data show 95,000 to 110,000 clones, around 91% seen once. The specimen was peripheral blood, collected on day 0 of AZD1222 vaccination. V usage is TRBV19 and J usage is TRBJ1-4, with TRBD1 as a possible D gene (6 bases). The TCR comes from an adult in good health. CDR3 bases: TGTGCCAGTAGTATCCTGACAGGTCGTAATGAAAAACTGTTTTTT. Amino acids: CASSILTGRNEKLFF. Drawing the rest from reference TRBV19 and TRBJ1-4, the complete variable domain is DGGITQSPKYLFRKEGQNVTLSCEQNLNHDAMYWYRQDPGQGLRLIYYSQIVNDFQKGDIAEGYSVSREKKESFPLTVTSAQKNPTAFYLCASSILTGRNEKLFFGSGTQLSVL.